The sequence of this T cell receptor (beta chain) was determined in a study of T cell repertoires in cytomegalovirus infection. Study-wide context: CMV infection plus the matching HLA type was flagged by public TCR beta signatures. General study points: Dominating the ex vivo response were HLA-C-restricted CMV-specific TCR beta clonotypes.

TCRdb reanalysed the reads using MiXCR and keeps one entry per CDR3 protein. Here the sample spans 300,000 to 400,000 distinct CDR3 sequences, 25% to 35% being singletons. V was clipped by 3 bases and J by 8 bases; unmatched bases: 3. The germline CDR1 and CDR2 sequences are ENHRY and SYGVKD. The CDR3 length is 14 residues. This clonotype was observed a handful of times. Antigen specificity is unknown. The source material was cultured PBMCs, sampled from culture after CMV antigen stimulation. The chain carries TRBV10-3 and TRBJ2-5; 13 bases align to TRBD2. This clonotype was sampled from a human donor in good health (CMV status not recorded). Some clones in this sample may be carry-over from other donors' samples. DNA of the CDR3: TGTGCCATCAGTGATACTAGCGGGAGGGCCACCCAGTACTTC. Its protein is CAISDTSGRATQYF.